Following are 8 T cell receptor beta chains from one sample sequenced in a study of identical twins. TCRdb reprocessed the 5' RACE reads via MiXCR and lists one record per CDR3 protein. The repertoire holds some 590,000 distinct CDR3 sequences, with roughly 9.5% as singletons. This sample also belongs to another study, concerning yellow fever vaccine responses in identical twins.

The sequenced material came from PBMCs. The origin of the receptors is a woman aged 18-35 years in good health.

There are many counts of this clonotype. The V gene is TRBV12-3 or TRBV12-4, the J gene TRBJ1-1, with a weak D call TRBD1 (6 bases). V gave up 6 bases and J gave up 3 bases, with 17 bases separating them. The CDR3 is 15 residues long. The chain's CDR3 is CASSAADRLYTEAFF. The DNA of the CDR3 is TGTGCCAGCAGCGCAGCCGACAGGTTGTACACTGAAGCTTTCTTT.

This clonotype was observed many times. The rearrangement links TRBV5-5 to TRBJ2-5, with D unresolved. Per germline, CDR1 SGHKS and CDR2 YYEKEE (reference sequence). This CDR3 contains 15 residues. Trimming took 7 bases from V and 1 from J, leaving 17 bases between them. The CDR3 nucleotides read TGTGCCAGCGGACCTTTTTTGTGGCGCCAAGAGACCCAGTACTTC. Translated, it gives CASGPFLWRQETQYF.

This chain joins TRBV4-3 and TRBJ2-5; 11 nucleotides align to TRBD2. The CDR3 totals 15 residues. With V trimmed by 0 bases and J by 4 bases, 1 base remained unmatched. CDR1 LGHNA and CDR2 YSLEER come from the germline V gene. CDR3 sequence: CASSQDGTSGETQYF. The CDR3, as DNA: TGCGCCAGCAGCCAAGATGGGACTAGCGGAGAGACCCAGTACTTC.

This clonotype appeared a few times. The V gene is TRBV28, the J gene TRBJ2-7, with D possibly matching TRBD2 (6 bases). The CDR3 is 15 residues long. The germline V and J ends were trimmed by 6 bases and 7 bases, with 22 bases remaining between them. Germline V CDR1 and CDR2: MDHEN, SYDVKM. The CDR3 spells CASSGDSPFGGEQYF. As DNA, the CDR3 is TGTGCCAGCAGCGGGGACTCTCCCTTTGGGGGAGAGCAGTACTTC.

V usage is TRBV10-2 and J usage is TRBJ1-1; D not certain. From germline, CDR1 is WSHSY and CDR2 SAAADI. CDR3 size: 13 residues. V lost 9 bases, J lost 0 bases, and 11 bases lay in between. CDR3 residues: CARRDSLNTEAFF. The CDR3 region has the DNA TGCGCCAGAAGGGATAGCCTGAACACTGAAGCTTTCTTT.

There are a few counts of this clonotype. The gene calls are TRBV2 and TRBJ2-1; possibly TRBD2 for D (6 bases). From germline, CDR1 is SNHLY and CDR2 FYNNEI. The V end lost 7 bases, the J end lost 6 bases, and 13 bases lay between the germline ends. There are 13 residues in the CDR3. CDR3 sequence reads: CASTRGGVNEQFF. As DNA, the CDR3 is TGTGCCAGCACGAGAGGAGGGGTCAATGAGCAGTTCTTC.

This clonotype was counted ten times or more. This chain links TRBV12-3 or TRBV12-4 with TRBJ2-2, with D perhaps matching TRBD1 (6 bases). This CDR3 comprises 14 residues. The V gene lost 5 bases and the J gene lost 5 bases, with 12 bases spanning the gap. The CDR3 bases are TGTGCCAGCAGTCACGACAGGTCAACCGGGGAGCTGTTTTTT. It encodes CASSHDRSTGELFF.

Ten or more counts support this clonotype. The J gene is TRBJ2-2, the V gene TRBV20-1; TRBD2 matches 12 bases. V lost 0 bases to trimming and J lost 1 base; unmatched junction nucleotides: 3. The V gene's germline CDR1 is DFQATT and CDR2 SNEGSKA (reference sequence). The CDR3 extends over 17 amino acids. CDR3 DNA: TGCAGTGCTAGAGATGTACTAGCGGGAGGGAACACCGGGGAGCTGTTTTTT. Translation gives CSARDVLAGGNTGELFF.